Here is one TCR beta chain with its context. A junction boundary mismatches the germline segment, possibly from a read error. Sequencing was performed with immunoSEQ multiplex PCR; in TCRdb, only in-frame clones are kept and a portion is missing. The data contain 130,000 or so clones, more than 70% of them singletons. The source of the sample is a study of T cells in localized non-small cell lung cancer. The CDR3 contains 14 residues. In germline, CDR1 is SGHRS, CDR2 YFSETQ. This TCR came from a female donor of 60 years or more with stage I lung adenocarcinoma. This sequence joins TRBV5-1 and TRBJ1-1; TRBD1 agrees at 10 bases. This sample comprised peripheral blood, obtained before any cancer treatment. CDR3 residues: CASSLDRGWAEAFF. The CDR3 DNA reads TGTGCCAGCAGCTTGGACAGGGGGTGGGCTGAAGCTTTCTTT. Based on the CDR3 plus reference TRBV5-1 and TRBJ1-1, the full variable domain is KAGVTQTPRYLIKTRGQQVTLSCSPISGHRSVSWYQQTPGQGLQFLFEYFSETQRNKGNFPGRFSGRQFSNSRSEMNVSTLELGDSALYLCASSLDRGWAEAFFGQGTRLTVV.